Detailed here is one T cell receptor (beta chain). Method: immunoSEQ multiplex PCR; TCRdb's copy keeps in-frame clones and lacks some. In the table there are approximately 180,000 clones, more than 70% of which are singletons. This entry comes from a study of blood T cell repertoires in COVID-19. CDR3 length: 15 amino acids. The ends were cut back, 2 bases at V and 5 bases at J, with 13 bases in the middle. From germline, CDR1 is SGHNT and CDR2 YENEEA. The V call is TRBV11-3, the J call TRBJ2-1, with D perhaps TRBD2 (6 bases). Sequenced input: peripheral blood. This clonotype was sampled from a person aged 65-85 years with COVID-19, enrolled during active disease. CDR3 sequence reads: CASSLFGSLNNEQFF. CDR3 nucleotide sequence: TGTGCCAGCAGCTTATTCGGGAGCTTGAACAATGAGCAGTTCTTC.